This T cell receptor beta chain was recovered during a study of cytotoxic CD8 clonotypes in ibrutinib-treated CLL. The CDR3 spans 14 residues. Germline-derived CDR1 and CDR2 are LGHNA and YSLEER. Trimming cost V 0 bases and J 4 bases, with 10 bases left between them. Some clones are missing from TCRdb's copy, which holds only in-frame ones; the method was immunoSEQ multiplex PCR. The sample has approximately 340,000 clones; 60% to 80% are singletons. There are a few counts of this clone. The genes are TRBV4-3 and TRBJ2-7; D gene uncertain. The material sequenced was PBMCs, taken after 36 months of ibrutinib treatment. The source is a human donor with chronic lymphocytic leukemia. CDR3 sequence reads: CASSQEALFYEQYF. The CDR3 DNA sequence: TGCGCCAGCAGCCAAGAGGCCCTATTTTACGAGCAGTACTTC.